This T cell receptor (beta chain) was sequenced in a study of cytomegalovirus exposure and HLA in healthy donors (dated by TCRdb to about 2017). Turning to the overall study: According to an earlier analysis of several hundred of the donors, some 180 million T cells yielded approximately 120 million unique TCR beta sequences and 276 Gb of sequence data. The genetic ancestry cluster associated with self-reported Caucasian donors included around four fifths of the 398 genotyped donors. An earlier analysis of several hundred of the donors applied high-throughput TCR beta sequencing to assess whether each TCR beta V gene segment acted as functional or pseudogenic. The study used immunosequencing to profile the T cell repertoires of 666 subjects and linked those repertoires to cytomegalovirus serostatus. All discovery cohort repertoires had been generated using a single sequencing platform. The study combined high-throughput TCR immunosequencing, statistical association of individual TCRs with disease status, and machine learning to predict cytomegalovirus infection status. An early release covering approximately 600 HLA-typed donors comprised approximately 300 gigabases of sequencing data and 85 million to 100 million unique TCR sequences. Alongside the repertoire data, information on donor age, sex, ethnicity and CMV serostatus was compiled. Among about 370 genotyped donors of the cohort, an average of roughly 230,000 unique TCR beta nucleotide sequences was sequenced per donor, of which about 18% were non-productive. About five DR-DQ haplotypes were treated as single units for association and clustering because of strong linkage in the cohort. A later analysis re-analyzed previously published TCR beta repertoires from 650 to 800 donors and added high-resolution HLA genotyping to study TCR occurrence patterns. The aim of the study was to test whether cataloging public T cell receptors could identify signatures of past pathogen exposure. In a later genetic analysis, genome-wide SNP genotypes for about three fifths of the roughly 670 donors were used, and that subset was treated as a discovery cohort. The number of typed donors differed by locus: about 629-640 for A, B, C, DRB1 and DQB1; roughly 510 for DQA1; 606 for DPA1; and some 450 for DPB1. Both class I and class II loci were covered by HLA typing, at four-digit resolution. Along with the roughly 700-subject first cohort, a separate validation cohort of over a hundred different subjects was used. Rather than drawing on any new phenotypic data, the later analysis identified candidate immune exposures from TCR beta sequences and the way those sequences occurred across donors.

The CDR3 measures 16 amino acids from cysteine to phenylalanine. Only the CDR3 part of the read is kept: 48 bases, read in frame from the first base. V loses 2 bases of germline sequence and J loses 6 bases, and the interval between the two ends is 18 bases. In the germline V gene (reference sequence), CDR1 corresponds to SGHNT and CDR2 to YYREEE. For this clone: Its binding antigen is unknown. The record has no base qualities; no much larger clone is one base away.

Library preparation was by the immunoSEQ multiplex PCR assay. For the multiplex PCR, a mixture combining 60 forward primers for TCR Vbeta segments and 13 reverse primers for TCR Jbeta segments was used. The CDR3 region of rearranged TCR beta genes was amplified from genomic DNA with a multiplex PCR assay. The amplified TCR beta libraries were sequenced on the Illumina HiSeq System as 87-base-pair reads. The study's own analysis went as follows. Across the 600 to 700 repertoires, a later analysis counted roughly 84 million unique TCR beta chains, approximately 10 million of which were shared by at least two donors. Raw reads were error-corrected and collapsed into unique sequences by a nearest-neighbor algorithm in which closely related sequences were merged to remove PCR and sequencing errors. V, D and J gene segments were assigned by aligning CDR3 sequences to IMGT reference sequences. For a sequence to be retained, a match of at least six nucleotides was required to both a V gene segment and a J gene segment. Rearrangements were classified as productive when the CDR3 lacked stop codons and remained in frame with V and J, and all other rearrangements were classified as non-productive. CDR3 was defined by IMGT convention, running from the second conserved V-encoded cysteine to the conserved J-encoded phenylalanine. The earlier analysis of some 580 of the donors excluded any sequence lacking an unambiguous match to a single V gene segment. An earlier analysis of around 600 of the donors classified V segments as functional when productive rearrangements were above 56.7% and as segregating when the standard deviation between donors was above 5%. To diagnose cytomegalovirus status from the catalog of TCR beta chain sequences, a statistical classification framework was built. In a later analysis, TCR nucleotide sequences were compared against IMGT/GENE-DB human TR gene sequences so that V and J genes could be assigned. A later analysis assigned CDR3 sequences and most-parsimonious VDJ recombination scenarios with the TCRdist pipeline. A later analysis defined each TCR beta chain by its CDR3 amino acid sequence plus V-gene family, and excluded reads lacking a unique V-gene family. In a later analysis, 500 to 650 highly shared, low-generation-probability nucleotide sequences were removed to address suspected cross-contamination and a sequencing artifact. In a later analysis, a clonal expansion index for each public chain was calculated from normalized within-repertoire ranks of inferred template counts. A later analysis computed generation probabilities with a VDJ recombination model fitted to out-of-frame rearrangements, and checked the results against IGoR. A later analysis scored TCR-TCR, TCR-HLA and TCR-CMV co-occurrence with hypergeometric tests, applying a repertoire-size bias correction to TCR pairs. In a later analysis, false discovery rates were estimated by permuting HLA or CMV assignments 20 times. In a later analysis, co-occurring TCRs were grouped with DBSCAN, and TCRdist sequence similarity was added when clustering was performed within HLA-allele-positive subsets. Repertoires with fewer than 30,000 or more than 120,000 public chains, plus five repertoires with anomalous nucleotide sharing, were excluded from co-occurrence clustering. What TCRdb holds here is the immuneACCESS table cut down to in-frame rearrangements. Part of the clones is not present; checked against another copy, under half of the missing clones reflect an unresolved V gene, and the others are unexplained. For V, J and clone size, that table is used; D and trimming come from the DNA. This sample holds about 100,000 clones; roughly 74% were observed only once. The ten largest account for 1.5% to 2% of the sample.

Results the study describes overall, beyond this receptor: Strong co-occurrence of HLA alleles, especially DR and DQ, made assigning TCR associations to individual alleles difficult. The presence/absence analyses assumed that sequencing depth was roughly uniform across donors, and that assumption may not be true. While some public TCRs were present in many individuals, most TCR sequences turned up only very rarely across donors. Around 16 rarely observed V segments, including chromosome 9 orphons, were excluded from the earlier analysis of about 600 of the donors because counts were too low. A cluster of highly shared sequence variants was judged likely to represent a technical artifact of the sequencing pipeline. Immune exposure information for the cohort was limited to CMV serostatus. Only TCR beta chains were sequenced in this cohort, and the absence of alpha or paired-chain data limited detectable features. In an earlier analysis of roughly 560 of the donors, most TCR beta V segments were observed in productive rearrangements about 87% or about 30% of the time, broadly matching IMGT annotations. Linkage disequilibrium might explain the correlated functional status among segregating V segments, but an unknown experimental factor could not be excluded. In a later genetic analysis, fewer N-insertions in productive TCRs were reported among donors in an Asian-associated ancestry cluster than the roughly 710-donor mean. The classifier was reported to diagnose cytomegalovirus status with high specificity and sensitivity in both the original and validation cohorts. According to a later analysis, parvovirus B19, influenza, CMV and Epstein-Barr virus appeared linked to several top co-occurrence clusters. Most CMV-associated TCR beta chains appeared to be HLA-restricted in a later analysis, and the HLA associations seemed to be driven largely by CMV exposure. A later analysis found that HLA-associated TCR beta chains were more clonally expanded and had lower generation probabilities than equally common non-associated chains. A later analysis associated 15,000 or so TCR beta sequences with specific HLA alleles at a false discovery rate of 0.05. In vitro tests confirmed that a few of the cytomegalovirus-associated TCR beta chains recognize cytomegalovirus antigens. Because HLA typing was missing for some donors at each locus, association tests included only the typed subset. In a later analysis, TCR association rates were found to vary across HLA loci, with the most associated TCRs seen for DRB1 alleles and the fewest for HLA-C alleles. A later genetic analysis associated a missense DCLRE1C variant with V-gene and J-gene trimming of TCR beta chains, and an independent cohort replicated the association. The 87-base-pair reads could not distinguish some IMGT-functional V segments, including TRBV6-2 and TRBV6-3, so those segments were excluded. A total of roughly 160 TCR beta chains were listed by the study as associated with cytomegalovirus. It was suggested by the authors that the approach could potentially be generalized to other disease states and immunological phenotypes. A further reported finding was that TCR beta sequences accurately predicted the HLA-A and HLA-B alleles for most subjects in the first cohort.

The cohort comprised around 700 healthy bone marrow donors. All cohort members were sampled while nominally healthy, although unrecorded immune exposures were likely present. The donor was CMV seronegative and was included in the group of around 320 seronegative cohort members. Every donor gave a peripheral blood sample, and the peripheral blood mononuclear cells from that sample were used for TCR beta sequencing. Genomic DNA extraction from the blood cell samples was performed with the Qiagen DNeasy Blood Extraction Kit. Sequenced material: PBMCs. This receptor was obtained from a woman in her thirties or forties in good health and CMV-seronegative. The chain couples TRBV5-4 to TRBJ2-1; the D gene is perhaps TRBD1, from 5 matching bases. CDR3 sequence: CASSLPPQGNGNEQFF. The sequenced DNA is TGTGCCAGCAGCTTACCACCCCAGGGCAATGGCAATGAGCAGTTCTTC.